This TCR beta chain comes out of a study of spatial heterogeneity in lung cancer. Whole-study context: Raw sequencing reads included, on average, more than 8.5 appearances of each unique TCR and UMI combination. Overall study results and limits: Ubiquitous expanded tumor TCRs surfaced in blood more at resection than they did at follow-up.

As to time point: sample taken at primary tumor resection. Unsorted whole RNA samples from tumor, nontumor lung or frozen PBMC were sequenced. V was clipped by 6 bases and J by 7 bases, with 13 bases between them. The germline V gene encodes CDR1 SGDLS and CDR2 YYNGEE. The CDR3 spans 12 residues. This clonotype was seen many times. Its matching antigen is unknown. Individually, TCR cDNA molecules were each labelled with a unique molecular identifier. MiXCR was run by TCRdb on the 5' RACE reads, yielding one entry per CDR3 protein. This sample carries thousands of distinct CDR3 sequences, about 4.2% of them seen once, and the ten largest clones take around 29%.

The rearrangement uses TRBV9 and TRBJ1-1, with D tentatively TRBD1 (5 bases). Sequenced material: PBMCs, taken at surgery. This receptor was identified in a male donor with early-stage non-small cell lung cancer. In DNA form, the CDR3 reads TGTGCCAGCACCTCTCGGCAGGGTGAAGCTTTCTTT. It yields the protein CASTSRQGEAFF. The variable domain in full, completed from reference TRBV9 and TRBJ1-1, reads DSGVTQTPKHLITATGQRVTLRCSPRSGDLSVYWYQQSLDQGLQFLIQYYNGEERAKGNILERFSAQQFPDLHSELNLSSLELGDSALYFCASTSRQGEAFFGQGTRLTVV.